The 5 T cell receptor beta chains below come from one sample, sequenced in a study of T cells in Graves' hyperthyroidism and ophthalmopathy. Amplified TCR beta CDR3 regions derived from RNA transcripts. RT-PCR in the first round (using the HTBI primer set) targeted the TCR CDR3. MiXCR, run by TCRdb on the multiplex PCR reads, gives a single entry per CDR3 protein. This table holds approximately 690,000 distinct CDR3 sequences, 20% found once. The sequenced sample consisted of blood. Source of these receptors: a man aged 30 to 39 with Graves' ophthalmopathy.

Ten or more counts support this clonotype. The chain recombines TRBV6-1 with TRBJ1-1; D gene uncertain. The V gene lost 5 bases and the J gene lost 2 bases, with 12 bases spanning the gap. Germline lookup yields CDR1 MNHNS and CDR2 SASEGT. The CDR3 runs 14 residues. CDR3 sequence reads: CASSLSGSNTEAFF. CDR3 coding DNA: TGTGCCAGCAGTTTGTCCGGGAGCAACACTGAAGCTTTCTTT.

This chain joins TRBV20-1 and TRBJ1-1, with 9 bases lining up with TRBD1. CDR1 and CDR2 from the germline V gene are DFQATT and SNEGSKA (reference sequence). Unmatched junction bases numbered 13, after V lost 0 bases and J lost 2 bases. The CDR3 length is 18 residues. CDR3: CSARDPRAGQGLNTEAFF. The CDR3 bases are TGCAGTGCTAGAGACCCCAGGGCAGGACAGGGGTTAAACACTGAAGCTTTCTTT.

This clonotype was found many times. The rearrangement joins TRBV28 to TRBJ1-1; a possible D gene is TRBD1 (6 bases). With 4 bases removed from V and 3 bases from J, the gap between germline ends came to 12 bases. This CDR3 spans 14 amino acids. The V gene's germline CDR1 is MDHEN and CDR2 SYDVKM. CDR3 amino acids: CASSSTGGDTEAFF. The CDR3 nucleotides read TGTGCCAGCAGTTCGACAGGTGGGGACACTGAAGCTTTCTTT.

This clonotype was recorded only once. An end of the junction differs from the germline gene, which may be a read error. The V call is TRBV7-8, the J call TRBJ1-3, with D possibly TRBD1 on 5 matching bases. The CDR3 loop spans 17 amino acids. Germline V gene lookup returns CDR1 SGHVS and CDR2 FQNEAQ. The CDR3 loop is CASSLGIGRASGDTIYF. DNA for the CDR3: TGTGCCAGCAGCTTAGGAATCGGCAGGGCTTCTGGAGACACCATATATTTT.

This clonotype was picked up a small number of times. The chain is built from TRBV18 and TRBJ1-1; a possible D gene is TRBD1 (6 bases). The CDR3 sequence is 17 residues long. CDR1 and CDR2 from the germline V gene are KGHSH and LQKENI. V lost 3 bases to trimming and J lost 3 bases, with 20 bases between them. CDR3 nucleotides: TGTGCCAGCTCACCTTTTGGGGGGGCAGGGCTCGACACTGAAGCTTTCTTT. The encoded protein is CASSPFGGAGLDTEAFF.